This is a list of T cell receptor beta chains from one sample in a study of human T cells and chemical hapten exposure. TCRdb called the RACE reads again in MiXCR, with one record for every CDR3 protein. The table shows more than 150,000 distinct CDR3 sequences, with around 23% occurring only once. Sequencing was performed on whole blood, taken in connection with sensitization to the hapten diphenylcyclopropenone (DPC). These receptors all come from a woman in her thirties or forties with alopecia areata. Some clones in this sample may be carry-over from other donors' samples. Both conserved end residues are part of each CDR3. Each record gives: J gene, V gene, clone size, D gene, CDR3 protein, CDR3 DNA. The D gene is left open where the match is weak. Not every row has a clone size; where given, it reads once, few, many or a size class.

TRBJ1-2	TRBV7-2	many	TRBD1	CASRDRGNYGYTF	TGTGCCAGCCGGGACAGGGGGAACTATGGCTACACCTTC
TRBJ2-3	TRBV11-2	NA	TRBD2	CASSPKTSGVLTDTQYF	TGTGCCAGCAGCCCGAAGACTAGCGGGGTCCTCACAGATACGCAGTATTTT
TRBJ1-1	TRBV29-1	few	TRBD1	CSVEVYRGTEAFF	TGCAGCGTTGAAGTATACAGGGGAACTGAAGCTTTCTTT
TRBJ2-1	TRBV3-1	NA	NA	CASSLQTGSRDEQFF	TGTGCCAGCAGCCTCCAGACCGGGAGTCGGGATGAGCAGTTCTTC
TRBJ1-2	TRBV7-2	few	NA	CASSLIGASNYGYTF	TGTGCCAGCAGCTTAATCGGAGCGTCTAACTATGGCTACACCTTC
TRBJ1-2	TRBV6-2/TRBV6-3	NA	NA	CASSQTRPDKYGYTF	TGTGCCAGCAGCCAGACAAGACCCGACAAGTATGGCTACACCTTC
TRBJ2-7	TRBV27	NA	NA	CASSLSYRSVQYF	TGTGCCAGCAGTTTATCGTACAGGTCGGTACAGTACTTC
TRBJ1-5	TRBV3-1	NA	NA	CASSQDYTGMQPQHF	TGTGCCAGCAGCCAAGATTATACGGGAATGCAGCCCCAGCATTTT
TRBJ2-3	TRBV29-1	NA	TRBD2	CSVRTSGGAAQYF	TGCAGCGTTAGGACTAGCGGGGGCGCGGCGCAGTATTTT
TRBJ2-7	TRBV5-1	few	TRBD2	CASKRDGLSYEQYF	TGCGCCAGCAAGCGGGACGGACTCTCCTACGAGCAGTACTTC
TRBJ1-5	TRBV29-1	few	NA	CSVVDTINQPQHF	TGCAGCGTTGTAGACACGATCAATCAGCCCCAGCATTTT
TRBJ2-7	TRBV29-1	few	NA	CSATDSSYEQYF	TGCAGCGCGACGGACAGCTCCTACGAGCAGTACTTC
TRBJ2-3	TRBV6-5	NA	NA	CASSYSWRRTDTQYF	TGTGCCAGCAGTTACTCTTGGCGCCGCACAGATACGCAGTATTTT
TRBJ1-1	TRBV10-3	few	NA	CAISEGGDIRSEAFF	TGTGCCATCAGTGAGGGTGGGGACATTAGGTCTGAAGCTTTCTTT
TRBJ2-1	TRBV7-2	NA	NA	CASSLAGPVSYNEQFF	TGTGCCAGCAGCTTAGCCGGTCCGGTCTCCTACAATGAGCAGTTCTTC
TRBJ2-1	TRBV12-3/TRBV12-4	few	TRBD2	CASSPGLAGTDEQFF	TGTGCCAGCAGCCCGGGACTAGCGGGAACCGATGAGCAGTTCTTC
TRBJ2-1	TRBV29-1	many	TRBD2	CSVQTGGRLAGGFEQFF	TGCAGCGTCCAGACAGGGGGAAGACTAGCGGGAGGATTTGAGCAGTTCTTC
TRBJ2-1	TRBV9	many	TRBD2	CASSGRTSGSHNEQFF	TGTGCCAGCAGCGGGAGGACTAGCGGGAGCCACAATGAGCAGTTCTTC
TRBJ2-3	TRBV5-3	NA	NA	CARSPNGLTDTQYF	TGTGCCAGAAGCCCGAACGGGCTTACAGATACGCAGTATTTT
TRBJ2-3	TRBV7-2	few	TRBD2	CASSLEWVAGSTDTQYF	TGTGCCAGCAGCTTAGAATGGGTAGCGGGATCCACAGATACGCAGTATTTT
TRBJ2-5	TRBV28	few	TRBD1	CASSLGQGGMETQYF	TGTGCCAGCAGCCTGGGACAGGGAGGAATGGAGACCCAGTACTTC
TRBJ2-7	TRBV10-3	few	NA	CAISDVGVGEQYF	TGTGCCATCAGTGACGTGGGTGTTGGCGAGCAGTACTTC
TRBJ2-3	TRBV5-6	NA	NA	CASSAPGTPNAADTQYF	TGTGCCAGCAGCGCACCCGGGACCCCTAACGCGGCAGATACGCAGTATTTT
TRBJ2-3	TRBV7-3	NA	TRBD2	CASSPNARLADTQYF	TGTGCCAGCAGCCCTAACGCCAGACTAGCGGATACGCAGTATTTT
TRBJ1-1	TRBV5-6	once	NA	CASSPGQFNTEAFF	TGTGCCAGCAGCCCGGGACAATTCAACACTGAAGCTTTCTTT
TRBJ2-5	TRBV5-5	NA	NA	CASSLATQQTQYF	TGTGCCAGCAGCTTGGCCACCCAGCAGACCCAGTACTTC
TRBJ2-2	TRBV5-1	few	NA	CASSPGRPNTGELFF	TGCGCCAGCAGCCCCGGGAGACCGAACACCGGGGAGCTGTTTTTT
TRBJ2-2	TRBV7-9	many	NA	CAPEGTDGELFF	TGTGCCCCGGAGGGTACCGACGGGGAGCTGTTTTTT
TRBJ2-1	TRBV19	few	TRBD2	CASSSGTSGRTRPPYNEQFF	TGTGCCAGTAGTTCAGGGACTAGCGGGAGGACCCGCCCTCCCTACAATGAGCAGTTCTTC
TRBJ1-4	TRBV12-3/TRBV12-4	few	NA	CASRRSAGQEKLFF	TGTGCCAGCAGACGAAGTGCAGGGCAGGAAAAACTGTTTTTT
TRBJ2-5	TRBV6-5	NA	TRBD1	CASSRPGGLMETQYF	TGTGCCAGCAGTCGACCAGGGGGCTTAATGGAGACCCAGTACTTC
TRBJ2-1	TRBV9	NA	TRBD1	CASSPPGQAYNEQFF	TGTGCCAGCAGCCCCCCGGGACAGGCCTACAATGAGCAGTTCTTC
TRBJ2-5	TRBV7-2	few	NA	CASSYQGIQETQYF	TGTGCCAGCAGCTACCAGGGGATCCAAGAGACCCAGTACTTC
TRBJ2-1	TRBV7-2	many	TRBD2	CASSFLAGPNEQFF	TGTGCCAGCAGCTTTCTAGCGGGACCCAATGAGCAGTTCTTC
TRBJ2-1	TRBV7-9	NA	NA	CASSPRGGRSSYNEQFF	TGTGCCAGCAGCCCACGCGGGGGCCGTAGCTCCTACAATGAGCAGTTCTTC
TRBJ2-5	TRBV25-1	few	NA	CASSRGGQPQETQYF	TGTGCCAGCAGTCGTGGTGGACAGCCTCAAGAGACCCAGTACTTC
TRBJ1-1	TRBV10-3	NA	NA	CAISQDGRVPDTEAFF	TGTGCCATCAGTCAAGACGGACGGGTCCCCGACACTGAAGCTTTCTTT
TRBJ2-7	TRBV7-9	NA	NA	CASSLAGMNYEQYF	TGTGCCAGCAGCTTAGCCGGGATGAACTACGAGCAGTACTTC
TRBJ2-3	TRBV12-3/TRBV12-4	NA	NA	CASRGGTTDTQYF	TGTGCCAGCAGGGGAGGAACCACAGATACGCAGTATTTT
TRBJ2-1	TRBV6-5	few	NA	CASSHHNEQFF	TGTGCCAGCAGTCACCACAATGAGCAGTTCTTC
TRBJ1-1	TRBV5-4	few	NA	CASSTKTGLRNTEAFF	TGTGCCAGCAGCACAAAAACAGGGTTACGGAACACTGAAGCTTTCTTT
TRBJ2-7	TRBV5-1	NA	TRBD1	CASSLALGQTYEQYF	TGCGCCAGCAGCTTGGCGCTGGGACAGACCTACGAGCAGTACTTC
TRBJ2-5	TRBV28	NA	TRBD1	CASSPLDRDIKTQYF	TGTGCCAGCAGTCCCTTAGACAGGGACATCAAGACCCAGTACTTC
TRBJ2-7	TRBV10-3	NA	TRBD2	CAISPGLANYEQYF	TGTGCCATCAGTCCGGGACTAGCGAACTACGAGCAGTACTTC
TRBJ2-7	TRBV7-9	few	NA	CASSQDPITSRQYF	TGTGCCAGCAGCCAAGACCCCATCACTAGCCGCCAGTACTTC